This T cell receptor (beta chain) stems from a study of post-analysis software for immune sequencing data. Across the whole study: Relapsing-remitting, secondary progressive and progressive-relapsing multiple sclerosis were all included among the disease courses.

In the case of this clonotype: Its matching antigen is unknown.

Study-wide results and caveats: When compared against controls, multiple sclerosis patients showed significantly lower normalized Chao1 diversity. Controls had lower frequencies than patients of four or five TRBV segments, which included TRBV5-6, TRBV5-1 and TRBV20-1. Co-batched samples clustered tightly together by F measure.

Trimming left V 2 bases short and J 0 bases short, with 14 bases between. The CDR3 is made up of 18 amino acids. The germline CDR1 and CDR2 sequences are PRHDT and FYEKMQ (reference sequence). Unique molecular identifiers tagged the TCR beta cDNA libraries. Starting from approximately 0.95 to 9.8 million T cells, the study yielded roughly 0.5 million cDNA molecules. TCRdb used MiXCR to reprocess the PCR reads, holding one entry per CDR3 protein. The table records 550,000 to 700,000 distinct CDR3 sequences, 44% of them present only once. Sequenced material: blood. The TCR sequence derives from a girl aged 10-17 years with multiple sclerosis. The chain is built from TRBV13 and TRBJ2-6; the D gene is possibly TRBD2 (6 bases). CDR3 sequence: CASSLLGTPSSGANVLTF. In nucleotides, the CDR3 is TGTGCCAGCAGCTTACTTGGGACTCCCAGCTCTGGGGCCAACGTCCTGACTTTC.